This record looks at one T cell receptor beta chain sequence and its context. Its antigen is undetermined. This sample was taken from a study of PD-L1 blockade in urothelial cancer. Background on the study: Blood drawn 3 weeks (second dose) and 6 weeks after treatment start was analyzed. General study results and limits: Where pretreatment blood TCR clonality fell below the median, better survival was predicted.

J lost 0 bases, V lost 1 base, and 5 bases had no gene match. This CDR3 contains 17 residues. Germline loops: CDR1 SGHNT, CDR2 YENEEA. TCRdb keeps only in-frame clones here, not all; method: immunoSEQ multiplex PCR. The sample yields 60,000 to 75,000 clones, around 86% seen once. Noted time point: pretreatment peripheral blood. Samples spanned pretreatment and treatment, with 1 to 8 time points per patient. Material: PBMCs, obtained around atezolizumab (anti-PD-L1) treatment. The source is a man between 60 and 75 years old with urothelial cancer. The V and J genes are TRBV11-3 and TRBJ1-1, with TRBD1 matching 10 bases. The chain's CDR3 is CASSLGGTGAMNTEAFF. Here the CDR3 DNA reads TGTGCCAGCAGCTTAGGAGGGACAGGGGCTATGAACACTGAAGCTTTCTTT.